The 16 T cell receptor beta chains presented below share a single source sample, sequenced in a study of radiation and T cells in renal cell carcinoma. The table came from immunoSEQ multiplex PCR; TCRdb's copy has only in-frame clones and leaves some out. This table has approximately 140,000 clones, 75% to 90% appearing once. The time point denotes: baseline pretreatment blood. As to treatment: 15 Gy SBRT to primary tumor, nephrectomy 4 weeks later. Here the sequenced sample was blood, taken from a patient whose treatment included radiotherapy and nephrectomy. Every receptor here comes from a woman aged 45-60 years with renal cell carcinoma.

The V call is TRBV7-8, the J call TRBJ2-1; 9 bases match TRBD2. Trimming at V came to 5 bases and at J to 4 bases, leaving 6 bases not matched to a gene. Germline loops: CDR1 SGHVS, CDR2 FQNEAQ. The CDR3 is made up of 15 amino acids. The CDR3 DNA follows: TGTGCCAGCAGCCTAAGCGGGGGGAGGTACAATGAGCAGTTCTTC. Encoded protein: CASSLSGGRYNEQFF.

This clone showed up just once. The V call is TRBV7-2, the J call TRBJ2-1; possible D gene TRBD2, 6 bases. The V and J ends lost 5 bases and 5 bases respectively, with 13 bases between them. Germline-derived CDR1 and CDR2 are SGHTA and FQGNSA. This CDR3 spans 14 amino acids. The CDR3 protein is CASSPVGEDNEQFF. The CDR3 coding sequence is TGTGCCAGCAGCCCGGTAGGGGAGGACAATGAGCAGTTCTTC.

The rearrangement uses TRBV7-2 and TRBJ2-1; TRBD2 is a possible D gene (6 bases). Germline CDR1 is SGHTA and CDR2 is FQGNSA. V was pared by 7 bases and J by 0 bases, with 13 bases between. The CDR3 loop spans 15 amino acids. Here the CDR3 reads CASTPGTRSYNEQFF. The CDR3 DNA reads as TGTGCCAGCACGCCAGGGACTCGCTCCTACAATGAGCAGTTCTTC.

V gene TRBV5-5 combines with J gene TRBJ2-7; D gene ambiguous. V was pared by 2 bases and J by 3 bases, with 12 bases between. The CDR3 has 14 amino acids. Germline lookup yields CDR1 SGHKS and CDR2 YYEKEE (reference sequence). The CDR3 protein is CASSFQPDDYEQYF. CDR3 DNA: TGTGCCAGCAGCTTCCAACCAGACGACTACGAGCAGTACTTC. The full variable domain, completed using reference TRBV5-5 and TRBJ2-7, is DAGVTQSPTHLIKTRGQQVTLRCSPISGHKSVSWYQQVLGQGPQFIFQYYEKEERGRGNFPDRFSARQFPNYSSELNVNALLLGDSALYLCASSFQPDDYEQYFGPGTRLTVT.

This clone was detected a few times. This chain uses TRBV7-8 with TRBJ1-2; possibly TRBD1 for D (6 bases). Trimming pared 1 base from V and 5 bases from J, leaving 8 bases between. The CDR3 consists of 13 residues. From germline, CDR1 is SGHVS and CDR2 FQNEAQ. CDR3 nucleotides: TGTGCCAGCAGCTTAGGGACAGAATATGGCTACACCTTC. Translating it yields CASSLGTEYGYTF.

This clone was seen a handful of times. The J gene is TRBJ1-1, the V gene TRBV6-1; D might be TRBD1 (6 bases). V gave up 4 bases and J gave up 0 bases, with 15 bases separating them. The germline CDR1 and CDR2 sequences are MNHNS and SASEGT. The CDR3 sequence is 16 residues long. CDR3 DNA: TGTGCCAGCAGTGGAGACAGGAACCTCATGAACACTGAAGCTTTCTTT. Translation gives CASSGDRNLMNTEAFF.

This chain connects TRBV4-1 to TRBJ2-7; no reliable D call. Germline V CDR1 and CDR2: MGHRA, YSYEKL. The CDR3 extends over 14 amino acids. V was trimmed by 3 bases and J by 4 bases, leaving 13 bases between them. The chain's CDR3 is CASSHSGRVYEQYF. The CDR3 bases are TGCGCCAGCAGCCACTCCGGACGGGTTTACGAGCAGTACTTC.

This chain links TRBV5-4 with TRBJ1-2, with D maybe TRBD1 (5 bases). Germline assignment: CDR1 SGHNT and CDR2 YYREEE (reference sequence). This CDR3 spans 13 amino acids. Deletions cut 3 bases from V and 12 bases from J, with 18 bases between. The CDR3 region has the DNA TGTGCCAGCAGCTGGCAGGGTGAACCTGTCGACACCTTC. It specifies CASSWQGEPVDTF.

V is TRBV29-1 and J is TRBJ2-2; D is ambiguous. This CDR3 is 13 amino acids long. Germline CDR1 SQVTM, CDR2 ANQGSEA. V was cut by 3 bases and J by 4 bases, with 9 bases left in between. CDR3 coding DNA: TGCAGCGTTGATGTAGCAGGCACCGGGGAGCTGTTTTTT. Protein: CSVDVAGTGELFF.

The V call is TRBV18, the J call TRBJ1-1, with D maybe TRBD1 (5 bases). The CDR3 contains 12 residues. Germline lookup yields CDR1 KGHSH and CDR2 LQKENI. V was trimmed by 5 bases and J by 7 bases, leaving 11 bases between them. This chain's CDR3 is CASSSSGGEAFF. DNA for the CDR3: TGTGCCAGCTCATCCTCGGGGGGTGAAGCTTTCTTT. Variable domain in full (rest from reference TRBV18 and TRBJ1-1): NAGVMQNPRHLVRRRGQEARLRCSPMKGHSHVYWYRQLPEEGLKFMVYLQKENIIDESGMPKERFSAEFPKEGPSILRIQQVVRGDSAAYFCASSSSGGEAFFGQGTRLTVV.

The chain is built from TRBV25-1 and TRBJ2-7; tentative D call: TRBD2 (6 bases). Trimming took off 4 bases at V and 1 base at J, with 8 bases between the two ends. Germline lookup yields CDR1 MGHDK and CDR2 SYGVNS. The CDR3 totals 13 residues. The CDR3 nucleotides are TGTGCCAGCAGTGGACTAGAATCCTACGAGCAGTACTTC. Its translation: CASSGLESYEQYF.

The CDR3 spells CASSLQGAKDGYTF. The CDR3 nucleotides read TGTGCCAGCAGCTTACAGGGGGCGAAGGATGGCTACACCTTC. This sequence joins TRBV5-6 and TRBJ1-2, with 9 bases aligning to TRBD1. V was pared by 2 bases and J by 6 bases, with 5 bases of the junction left unmatched. The CDR3 spans 14 residues. Germline loops: CDR1 SGHDT, CDR2 YYEEEE.

The CDR3 nucleotides read TGTGCCTGGAGTGGGGACACCGACACCGGGGAGCTGTTTTTT. It translates to CAWSGDTDTGELFF. J is TRBJ2-2 and V is TRBV30, with D maybe TRBD1 (6 bases). Trimming shortened V by 1 base and J by 3 bases, and 9 bases separated the two germline ends. This CDR3 has 14 amino acids. Germline CDR1 reads GTSNPN; CDR2 reads SVGIG (reference sequence).

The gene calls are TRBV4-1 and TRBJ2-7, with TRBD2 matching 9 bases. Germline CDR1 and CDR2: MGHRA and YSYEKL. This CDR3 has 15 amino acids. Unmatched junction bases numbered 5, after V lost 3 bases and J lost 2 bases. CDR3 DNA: TGCGCCAGCAGCCATGCTAGCGGGGAAACCTACGAGCAGTACTTC. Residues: CASSHASGETYEQYF.

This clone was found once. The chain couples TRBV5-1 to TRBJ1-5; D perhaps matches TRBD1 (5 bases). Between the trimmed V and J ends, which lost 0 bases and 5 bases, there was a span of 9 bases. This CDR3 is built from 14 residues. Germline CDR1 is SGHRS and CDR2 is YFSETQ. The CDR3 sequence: CASSLGGADQPQHF. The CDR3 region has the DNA TGCGCCAGCAGCTTGGGTGGGGCGGATCAGCCCCAGCATTTT.

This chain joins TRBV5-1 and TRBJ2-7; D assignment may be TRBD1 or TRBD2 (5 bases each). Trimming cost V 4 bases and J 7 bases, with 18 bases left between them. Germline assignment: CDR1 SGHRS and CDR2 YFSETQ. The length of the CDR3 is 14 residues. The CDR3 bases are TGCGCCAGCAGCCCCCGTGAGGGGCAATCGGAGCAGTACTTC. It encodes CASSPREGQSEQYF.